This T cell receptor beta chain was captured by sequencing in a study of identifying expanded T cells in peripheral blood. Using immunoSEQ multiplex PCR, the repertoire was profiled, and TCRdb retains in-frame clones only, with some absent. The table has tens of thousands of clones, 70% to 85% seen once; the top ten hold approximately 14%. Germline CDR1 SGHNT, CDR2 YENEEA. V was cut by 1 base and J by 0 bases, with 10 bases left in between. CDR3 length: 15 residues. Sequenced input: blood. This chain links TRBV11-3 with TRBJ2-7; TRBD2 might be the D (6 bases). This TCR was sampled from a person aged 18 to 75 in good health. This chain's CDR3 is CASSLVGRPSYEQYF. The CDR3 DNA follows: TGTGCCAGCAGCTTAGTCGGGAGACCCTCCTACGAGCAGTACTTC.